This TCR beta chain was sequenced during a study of human CD8 memory T cell subsets. A CCR7+ PD-1- TIGIT- phenotype characterized the stem-like memory CD8+ T cells (TSTEM). RNA came from duplicate vials of roughly 150,000 sorted CD8+ T cells per subset. Study findings and constraints: Greater diversity in stem-like memory than precursor exhausted T cells was suggested by Chao1 estimates.

It was UMI-labeled 5' RACE by which the TCR beta libraries were made. TCRdb reprocessed the 5' RACE reads, with one entry per CDR3 protein and no DNA. This specimen shows over 8,000 distinct CDR3 sequences; the ten leading clones hold 7.5% to 10%. The CDR3 consists of 15 residues. CDR1 and CDR2 from the germline V gene are SGHRS and YFSETQ. As regards this clonotype: Its antigen remains unidentified.

The chain couples TRBV5-1 to TRBJ2-3; TCRdb designates TRBD2, a call that cannot be tested without DNA. Sequencing was performed on CD8+ stem-like memory T cells (TSCM and TCM) sorted from PBMCs. Subset here: stem-like memory CD8 T cells (TSTEM), CCR7+ PD-1- TIGIT-. This TCR was recovered from a human donor in good health. The CDR3 sequence: CASFEGGRASDTQYF.